Sequencing of this TCR beta chain was carried out in a study of shared clonotypes between healthy human individuals. This CDR3 contains 15 residues. The germline V gene has CDR1 MNHNY and CDR2 SVGAGI (reference sequence). Trimming cost V 4 bases and J 0 bases; bases outside gene matches: 5. Profiling relied on immunoSEQ multiplex PCR, and the TCRdb table lists in-frame clones only, not all of them. Of approximately 530,000 clones listed, almost 97% are singletons. The origin of this receptor is a woman in her twenties or thirties in good health. Sequencing used naive CD4+ T cells sorted from blood. Subset here: CD45RA+ positively selected. The V gene is TRBV6-6, the J gene TRBJ2-7, with 8 nucleotides matching TRBD1. CDR3 bases: TGTGCCAGCAGTTCGGGGACAGGAGTCTCCTACGAGCAGTACTTC. Its translation: CASSSGTGVSYEQYF.